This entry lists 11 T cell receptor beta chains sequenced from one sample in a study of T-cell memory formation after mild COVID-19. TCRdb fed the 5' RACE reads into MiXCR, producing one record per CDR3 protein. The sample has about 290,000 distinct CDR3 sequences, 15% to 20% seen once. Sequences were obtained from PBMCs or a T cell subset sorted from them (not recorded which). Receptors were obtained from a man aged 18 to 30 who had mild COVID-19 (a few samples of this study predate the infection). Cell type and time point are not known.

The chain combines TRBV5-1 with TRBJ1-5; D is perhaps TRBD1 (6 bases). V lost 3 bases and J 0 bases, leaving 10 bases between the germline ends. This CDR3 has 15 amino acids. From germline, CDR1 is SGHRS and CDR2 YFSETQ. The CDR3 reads CASSSEGGSNQPQHF. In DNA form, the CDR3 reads TGCGCCAGCAGCTCAGAGGGGGGTAGCAATCAGCCCCAGCATTTT.

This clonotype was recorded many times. The CDR3 DNA is TGTGCCAGCAGCTTAGATGGACTAGCGGGGGGCAGTGAGCAGTTCTTC. Translated, it gives CASSLDGLAGGSEQFF. V gene TRBV7-2 combines with J gene TRBJ2-1; 14 bases align to TRBD2. Per germline, CDR1 SGHTA and CDR2 FQGNSA. Losses at the gene ends were 1 base for V and 9 bases for J; bases not matched to a gene: 5. This CDR3 region has 16 residues.

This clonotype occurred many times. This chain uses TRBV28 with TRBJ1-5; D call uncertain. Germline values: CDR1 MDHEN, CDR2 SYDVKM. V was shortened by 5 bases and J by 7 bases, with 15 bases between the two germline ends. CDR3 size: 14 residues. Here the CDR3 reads CASSPPTIRQPQHF. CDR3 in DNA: TGTGCCAGCAGTCCCCCGACCATCCGGCAGCCCCAGCATTTT.

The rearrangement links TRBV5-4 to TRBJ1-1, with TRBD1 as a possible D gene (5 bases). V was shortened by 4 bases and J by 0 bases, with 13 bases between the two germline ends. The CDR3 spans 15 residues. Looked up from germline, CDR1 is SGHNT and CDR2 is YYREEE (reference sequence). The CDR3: CASSPVGVMNTEAFF. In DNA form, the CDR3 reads TGTGCCAGCAGCCCGGTGGGGGTAATGAACACTGAAGCTTTCTTT.

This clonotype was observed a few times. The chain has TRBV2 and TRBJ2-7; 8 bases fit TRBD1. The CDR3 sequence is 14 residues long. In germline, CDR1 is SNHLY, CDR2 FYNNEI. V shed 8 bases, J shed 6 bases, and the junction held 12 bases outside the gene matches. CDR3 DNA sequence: TGTGCCAGCCCGCCCGTTCAGGGGGCTATCGAGCAGTACTTC. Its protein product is CASPPVQGAIEQYF.

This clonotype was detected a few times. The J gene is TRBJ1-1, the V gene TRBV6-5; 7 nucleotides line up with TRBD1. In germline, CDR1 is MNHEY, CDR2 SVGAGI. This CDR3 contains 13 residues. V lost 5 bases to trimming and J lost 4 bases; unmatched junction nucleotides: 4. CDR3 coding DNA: TGTGCCAGCAGTGTACAGGGGCCCACTGAAGCTTTCTTT. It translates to CASSVQGPTEAFF.

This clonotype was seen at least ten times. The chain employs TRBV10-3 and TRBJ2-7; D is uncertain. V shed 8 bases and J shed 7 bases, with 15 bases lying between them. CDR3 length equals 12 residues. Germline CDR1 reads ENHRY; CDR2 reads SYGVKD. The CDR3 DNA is TGTGCCATCGCAGGTGACGCTGGGGAGCAGTACGTC. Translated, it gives CAIAGDAGEQYV.

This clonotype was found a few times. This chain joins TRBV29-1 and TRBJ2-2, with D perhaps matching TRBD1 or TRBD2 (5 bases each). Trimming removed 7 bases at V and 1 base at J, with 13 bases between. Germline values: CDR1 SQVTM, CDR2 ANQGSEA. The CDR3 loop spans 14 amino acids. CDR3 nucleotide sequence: TGCAGCGCGAGGGACCCCTTGAACACCGGGGAGCTGTTTTTT. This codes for CSARDPLNTGELFF.

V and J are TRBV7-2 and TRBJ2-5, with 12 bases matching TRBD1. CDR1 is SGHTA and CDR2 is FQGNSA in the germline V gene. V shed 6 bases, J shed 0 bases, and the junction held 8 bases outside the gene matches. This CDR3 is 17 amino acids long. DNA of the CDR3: TGTGCCAGCAGAGGGACAGGGGGCTTGGGGTACCAAGAGACCCAGTACTTC. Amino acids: CASRGTGGLGYQETQYF.

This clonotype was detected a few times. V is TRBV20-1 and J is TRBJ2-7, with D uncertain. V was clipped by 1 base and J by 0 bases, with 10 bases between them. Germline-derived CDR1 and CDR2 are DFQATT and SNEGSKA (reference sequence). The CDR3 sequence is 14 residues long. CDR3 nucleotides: TGCAGTGCTAGAGTGGAGCAGAGCTCCTACGAGCAGTACTTC. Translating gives CSARVEQSSYEQYF.

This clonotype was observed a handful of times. CDR3 nucleotides: TGTGCCAGCAGCCCGGGACAGTCTATTTCTAGCACAGATACGCAGTATTTT. Protein: CASSPGQSISSTDTQYF. The chain employs TRBV7-9 and TRBJ2-3, with 7 nucleotides matching TRBD1. CDR1 and CDR2 from the germline V gene are SEHNR and FQNEAQ (reference sequence). The CDR3 runs 17 residues. The V gene end was trimmed by 5 bases and the J gene end by 0 bases; junction bases not matched to a gene: 11.